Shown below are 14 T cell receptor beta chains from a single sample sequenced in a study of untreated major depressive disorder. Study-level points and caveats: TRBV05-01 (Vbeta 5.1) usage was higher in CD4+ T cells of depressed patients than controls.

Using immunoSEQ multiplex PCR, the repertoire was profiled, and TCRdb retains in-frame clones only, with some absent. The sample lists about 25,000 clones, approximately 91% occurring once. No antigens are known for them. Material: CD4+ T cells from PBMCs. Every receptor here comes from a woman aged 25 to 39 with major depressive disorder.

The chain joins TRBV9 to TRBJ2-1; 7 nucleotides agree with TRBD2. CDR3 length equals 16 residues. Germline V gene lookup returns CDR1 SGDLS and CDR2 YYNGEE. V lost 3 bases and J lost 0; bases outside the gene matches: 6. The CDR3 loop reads CASSERGDSSYNEQFF. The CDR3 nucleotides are TGTGCCAGCAGCGAGCGGGGTGACAGCTCCTACAATGAGCAGTTCTTC.

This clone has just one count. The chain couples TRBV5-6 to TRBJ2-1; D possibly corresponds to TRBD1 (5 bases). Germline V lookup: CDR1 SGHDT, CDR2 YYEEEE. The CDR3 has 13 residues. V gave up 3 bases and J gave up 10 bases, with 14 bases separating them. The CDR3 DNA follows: TGTGCCAGCAGCTCAAGGGCAGGGTGGGAGCAGTTCTTC. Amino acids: CASSSRAGWEQFF.

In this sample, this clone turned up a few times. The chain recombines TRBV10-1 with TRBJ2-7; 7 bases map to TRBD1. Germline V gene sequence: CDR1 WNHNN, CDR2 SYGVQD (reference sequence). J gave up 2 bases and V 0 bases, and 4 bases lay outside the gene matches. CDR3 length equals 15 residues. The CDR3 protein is CASSESKDRTYEQYF. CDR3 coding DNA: TGCGCCAGCAGTGAGTCGAAGGACAGGACCTACGAGCAGTACTTC.

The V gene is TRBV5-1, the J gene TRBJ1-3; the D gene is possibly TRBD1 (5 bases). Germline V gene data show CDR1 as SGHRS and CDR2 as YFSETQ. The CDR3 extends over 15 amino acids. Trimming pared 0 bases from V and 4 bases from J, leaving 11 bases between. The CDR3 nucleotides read TGCGCCAGCAGCTTGGCGCCGGGGACGGGAAACACCATATATTTT. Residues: CASSLAPGTGNTIYF.

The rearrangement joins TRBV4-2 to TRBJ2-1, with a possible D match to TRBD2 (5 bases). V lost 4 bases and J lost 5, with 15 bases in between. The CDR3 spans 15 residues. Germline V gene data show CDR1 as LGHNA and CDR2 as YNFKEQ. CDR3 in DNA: TGTGCCAGCAGCCGCACCGGGCACGGGGACAATGAGCAGTTCTTC. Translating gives CASSRTGHGDNEQFF.

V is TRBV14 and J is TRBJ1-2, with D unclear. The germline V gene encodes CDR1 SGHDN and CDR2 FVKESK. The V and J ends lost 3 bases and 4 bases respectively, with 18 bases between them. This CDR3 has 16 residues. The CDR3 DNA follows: TGTGCCAGCAGCCAGGCAAGGACCATACGGGGCTATGGCTACACCTTC. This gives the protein CASSQARTIRGYGYTF. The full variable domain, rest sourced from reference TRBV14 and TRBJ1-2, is EAGVTQFPSHSVIEKGQTVTLRCDPISGHDNLYWYRRVMGKEIKFLLHFVKESKQDESGMPNNRFLAERTGGTYSTLKVQPAELEDSGVYFCASSQARTIRGYGYTFGSGTRLTVV.

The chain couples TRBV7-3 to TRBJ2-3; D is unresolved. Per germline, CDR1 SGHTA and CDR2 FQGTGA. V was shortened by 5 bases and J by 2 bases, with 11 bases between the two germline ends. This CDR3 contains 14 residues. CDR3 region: CASSPTGTTDTQYF. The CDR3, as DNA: TGTGCCAGCAGCCCCACGGGCACCACAGATACGCAGTATTTT.

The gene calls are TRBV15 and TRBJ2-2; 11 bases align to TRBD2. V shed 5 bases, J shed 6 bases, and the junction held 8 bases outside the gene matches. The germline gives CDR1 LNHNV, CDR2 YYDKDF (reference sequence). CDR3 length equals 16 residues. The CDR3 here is CATSPQLAGGSGELFF. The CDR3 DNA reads TGTGCCACCAGCCCACAATTAGCGGGAGGGTCCGGGGAGCTGTTTTTT.

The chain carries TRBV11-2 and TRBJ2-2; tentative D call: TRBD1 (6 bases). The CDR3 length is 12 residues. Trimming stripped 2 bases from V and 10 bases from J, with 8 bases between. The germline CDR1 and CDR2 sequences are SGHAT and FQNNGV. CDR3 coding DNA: TGTGCCAGCAGCTTAACAGGGATGGAGCTGTTTTTT. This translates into CASSLTGMELFF.

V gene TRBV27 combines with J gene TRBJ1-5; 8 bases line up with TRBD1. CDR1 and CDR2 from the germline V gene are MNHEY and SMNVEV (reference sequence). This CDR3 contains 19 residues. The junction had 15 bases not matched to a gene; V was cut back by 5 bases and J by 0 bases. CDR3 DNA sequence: TGTGCCAGCAGTGCACTACCGGGACAGGTAGCATATAGCAATCAGCCCCAGCATTTT. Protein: CASSALPGQVAYSNQPQHF.

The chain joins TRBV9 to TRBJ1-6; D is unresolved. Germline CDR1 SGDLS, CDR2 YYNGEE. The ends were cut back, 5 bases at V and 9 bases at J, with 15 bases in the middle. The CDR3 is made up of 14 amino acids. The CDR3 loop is CASSSDVESSPLHF. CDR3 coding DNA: TGTGCCAGCAGTTCCGACGTGGAGAGTTCACCCCTCCACTTT.

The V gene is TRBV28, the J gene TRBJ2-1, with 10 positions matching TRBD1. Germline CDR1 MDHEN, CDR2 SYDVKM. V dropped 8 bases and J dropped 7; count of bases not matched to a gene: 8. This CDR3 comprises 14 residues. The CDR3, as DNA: TGTGCCAGCGGGACAGGGGCGACAGGGAATGAGCAGTTCTTC. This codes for CASGTGATGNEQFF.

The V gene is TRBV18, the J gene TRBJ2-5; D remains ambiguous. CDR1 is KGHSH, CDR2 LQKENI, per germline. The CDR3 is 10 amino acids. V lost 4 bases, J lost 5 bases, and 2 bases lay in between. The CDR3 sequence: CASSQETQYF. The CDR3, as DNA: TGTGCCAGCTCACAGGAGACCCAGTACTTC.

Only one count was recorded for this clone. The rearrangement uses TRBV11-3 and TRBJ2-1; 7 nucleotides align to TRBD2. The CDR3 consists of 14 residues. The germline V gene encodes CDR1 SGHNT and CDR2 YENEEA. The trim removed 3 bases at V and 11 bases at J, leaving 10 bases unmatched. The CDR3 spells CASSLFGEGRKQFF. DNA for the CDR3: TGTGCCAGCAGCTTGTTTGGGGAGGGCAGGAAGCAGTTCTTC.